This TCR beta chain was obtained from a study of T cell responses to AZD1222 COVID-19 vaccine. Assay: immunoSEQ multiplex PCR; the TCRdb copy retains only in-frame clones and omits some. The table includes 100,000 to 150,000 clones, approximately 94% detected once. Findings and limits, study-wide: Close to half of spike-specific TCRs reportedly recognize unmutated variant regions.

Details on this clone: Its cognate antigen is unknown.

V lost 4 bases, J lost 0 bases, and 4 bases stayed unmatched. The CDR3 sequence is 15 residues long. Germline V gene data show CDR1 as SGHRS and CDR2 as YFSETQ. The source was peripheral blood, collected 28 days after the second AZD1222 dose. This receptor was taken from an adult who received the AZD1222 COVID-19 vaccine. This chain uses TRBV5-1 with TRBJ1-3; TRBD1 aligns across 7 bases. CDR3 nucleotides: TGCGCCAGCAGCACGACAGGGCTCTCTGGAAACACCATATATTTT. It is translated as CASSTTGLSGNTIYF.